This TCR beta chain was sequenced during a study of shared clonotypes between healthy human individuals. CDR3 length: 13 residues. The V gene lost 3 bases and the J gene lost 4 bases, with 7 bases spanning the gap. The germline CDR1 and CDR2 sequences are GTSNPN and SVGIG (reference sequence). TCRdb's copy holds only in-frame clones and misses some; the assay was immunoSEQ multiplex PCR. The sample records roughly 2.6 million clones, approximately 90% being singletons. Sample: naive CD4+ T cells sorted from blood. Subset noted: CD45RA+ positively selected. This receptor was identified in a man aged 18 to 29 in good health. The chain combines TRBV30 with TRBJ1-6; no firm D call. For the CDR3, the DNA is TGTGCCTGGAGGGCGTCGTATAATTCACCCCTCCACTTT. Its protein product is CAWRASYNSPLHF.